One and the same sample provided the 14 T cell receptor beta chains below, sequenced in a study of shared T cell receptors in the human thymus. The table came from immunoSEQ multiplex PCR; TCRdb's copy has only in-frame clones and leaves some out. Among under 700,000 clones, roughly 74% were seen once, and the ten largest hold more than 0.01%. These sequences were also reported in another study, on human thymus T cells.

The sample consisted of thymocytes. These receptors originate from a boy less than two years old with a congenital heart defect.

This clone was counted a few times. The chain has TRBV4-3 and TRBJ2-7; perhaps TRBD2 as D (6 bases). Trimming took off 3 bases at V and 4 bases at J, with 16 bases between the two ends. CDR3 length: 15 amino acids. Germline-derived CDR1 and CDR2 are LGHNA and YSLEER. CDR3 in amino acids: CASSHRDSRGYEQYF. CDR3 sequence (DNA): TGCGCCAGCAGCCACCGGGACTCGAGGGGTTACGAGCAGTACTTC.

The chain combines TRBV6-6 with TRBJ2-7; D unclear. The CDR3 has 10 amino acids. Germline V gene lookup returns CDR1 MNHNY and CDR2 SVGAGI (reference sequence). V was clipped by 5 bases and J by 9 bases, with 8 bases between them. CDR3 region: CASSERGQYF. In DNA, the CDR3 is TGTGCCAGCAGTGAACGAGGGCAGTACTTC.

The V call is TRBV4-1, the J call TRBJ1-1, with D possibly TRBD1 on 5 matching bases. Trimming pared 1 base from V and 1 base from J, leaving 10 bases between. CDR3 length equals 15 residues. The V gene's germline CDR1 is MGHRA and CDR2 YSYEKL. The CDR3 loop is CASSQVHDRNTEAFF. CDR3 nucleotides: TGCGCCAGCAGCCAAGTTCACGACAGGAACACTGAAGCTTTCTTT.

The CDR3 bases are TGTGCCAGCAGTTCCCCCGGGGGATCTAGCACAGATACGCAGTATTTT. Translation gives CASSSPGGSSTDTQYF. The chain recombines TRBV28 with TRBJ2-3, with D perhaps TRBD2 (6 bases). Germline values: CDR1 MDHEN, CDR2 SYDVKM. This CDR3 contains 16 residues. Trimming shortened V by 4 bases and J by 0 bases, and 14 bases separated the two germline ends. The full variable domain, its missing parts supplied by reference TRBV28 and TRBJ2-3, is DVKVTQSSRYLVKRTGEKVFLECVQDMDHENMFWYRQDPGLGLRLIYFSYDVKMKEKGDIPEGYSVSREKKERFSLILESASTNQTSMYLCASSSPGGSSTDTQYFGPGTRLTVL.

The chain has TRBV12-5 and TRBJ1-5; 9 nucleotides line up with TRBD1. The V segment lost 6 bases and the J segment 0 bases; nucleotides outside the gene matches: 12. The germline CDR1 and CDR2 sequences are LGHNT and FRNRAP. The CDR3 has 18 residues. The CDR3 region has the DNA TGTGCTAGTGGCCGAGGGACAGGGCCTTTTTATAGCAATCAGCCCCAGCATTTT. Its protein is CASGRGTGPFYSNQPQHF.

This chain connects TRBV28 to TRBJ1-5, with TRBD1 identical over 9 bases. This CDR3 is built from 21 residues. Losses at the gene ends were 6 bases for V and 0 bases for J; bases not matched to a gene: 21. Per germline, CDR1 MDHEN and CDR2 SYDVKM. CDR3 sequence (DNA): TGTGCCAGCAGGCTACCCCCGGTGTACAGGGGGCCCAAATATAGCAATCAGCCCCAGCATTTT. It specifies CASRLPPVYRGPKYSNQPQHF.

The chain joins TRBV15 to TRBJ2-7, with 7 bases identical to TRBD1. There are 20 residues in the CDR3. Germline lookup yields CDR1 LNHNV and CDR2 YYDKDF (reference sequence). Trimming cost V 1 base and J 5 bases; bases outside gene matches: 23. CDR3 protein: CATSRASFSSASEDRHEQYF. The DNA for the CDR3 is TGTGCCACCAGCAGAGCCTCCTTCAGCAGTGCGAGTGAGGACAGGCACGAGCAGTACTTC.

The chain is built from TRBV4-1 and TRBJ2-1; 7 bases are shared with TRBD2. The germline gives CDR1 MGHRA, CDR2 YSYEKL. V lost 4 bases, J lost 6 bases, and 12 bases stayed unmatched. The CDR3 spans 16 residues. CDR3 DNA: TGCGCCAGCAGCCCCCCCGGGGAGGGAGGTGTCAATGAGCAGTTCTTC. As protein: CASSPPGEGGVNEQFF.

The CDR3 region is CASSPGRRGQPQHF. Written as DNA, the CDR3 is TGTGCCAGCAGTCCCGGGCGGAGGGGTCAGCCCCAGCATTTT. This rearrangement joins TRBV28 to TRBJ1-5; maybe TRBD1 (5 bases). Trimming removed 5 bases from V and 6 bases from J, with 14 bases in between. CDR1 MDHEN and CDR2 SYDVKM come from the germline V gene. There are 14 residues in the CDR3.

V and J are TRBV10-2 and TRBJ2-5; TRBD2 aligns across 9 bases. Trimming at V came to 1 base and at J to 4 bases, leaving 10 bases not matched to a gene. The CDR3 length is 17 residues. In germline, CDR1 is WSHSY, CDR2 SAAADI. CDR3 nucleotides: TGCGCCAGCAGTGAGTTAATAGCGGGAGTAAGTGGAGAGACCCAGTACTTC. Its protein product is CASSELIAGVSGETQYF.

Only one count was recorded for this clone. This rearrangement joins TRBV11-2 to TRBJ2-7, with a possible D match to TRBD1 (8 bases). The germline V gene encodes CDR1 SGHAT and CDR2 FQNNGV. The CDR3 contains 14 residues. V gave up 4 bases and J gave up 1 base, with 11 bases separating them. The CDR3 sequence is CASSYRGGSYEQYF. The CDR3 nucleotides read TGTGCCAGCAGCTACAGGGGGGGATCCTACGAGCAGTACTTC.

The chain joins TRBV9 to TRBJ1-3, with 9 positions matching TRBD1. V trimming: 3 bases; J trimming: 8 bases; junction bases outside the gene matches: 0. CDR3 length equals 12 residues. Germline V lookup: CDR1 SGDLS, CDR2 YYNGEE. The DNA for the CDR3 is TGTGCCAGCAGCGGACAGGGGGACACCATATATTTT. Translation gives CASSGQGDTIYF.

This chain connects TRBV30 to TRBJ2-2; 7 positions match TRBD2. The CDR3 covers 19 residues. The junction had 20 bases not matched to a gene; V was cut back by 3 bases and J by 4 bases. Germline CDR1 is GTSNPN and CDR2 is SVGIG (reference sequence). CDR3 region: CAWREGLHGRTSPTGELFF. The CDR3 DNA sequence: TGTGCCTGGAGGGAGGGGTTGCACGGGAGGACCTCCCCCACCGGGGAGCTGTTTTTT.

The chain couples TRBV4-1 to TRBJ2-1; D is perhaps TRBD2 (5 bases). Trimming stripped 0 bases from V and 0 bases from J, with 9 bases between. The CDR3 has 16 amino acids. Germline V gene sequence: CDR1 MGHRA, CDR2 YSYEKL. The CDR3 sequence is CASSQEDEGSYNEQFF. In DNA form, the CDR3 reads TGCGCCAGCAGCCAAGAGGACGAGGGCTCCTACAATGAGCAGTTCTTC.